This T cell receptor (beta chain) was documented in a study of T cells in Graves' hyperthyroidism and ophthalmopathy. At the level of the study: Before treatment of any kind, peripheral blood was taken at initial diagnosis.

This clonotype appeared many times. From RNA transcripts, TCR beta CDR3 regions were amplified. Using the HTBI primer set, a first-round RT-PCR was run on the TCR CDR3. Each CDR3 protein is one row after TCRdb ran MiXCR on the multiplex PCR reads. The data hold about 290,000 distinct CDR3 sequences, with around 15% observed a single time. Graves' hyperthyroidism without ophthalmopathy progression within 18 months was termed stable. Sequences were obtained from blood. The clonotype was recovered from a woman aged 35 to 49 with Graves' hyperthyroidism.

The CDR3 spells CASSRGTGDQPQHF. DNA for the CDR3: TGTGCCAGCAGCCGAGGGACAGGCGATCAGCCCCAGCATTTT. The chain joins TRBV3-1 to TRBJ1-5, with 8 bases matching TRBD1. V dropped 4 bases and J dropped 5; count of bases not matched to a gene: 4. Germline lookup yields CDR1 LGHDT and CDR2 YNNKEL (reference sequence). The CDR3 has 14 residues.